Included here is one TCR beta chain sequence, with context. This sample stems from a study of cytomegalovirus exposure and HLA in healthy donors. Germline V gene data show CDR1 as MGHRA and CDR2 as YSYEKL. V trimming: 4 bases; J trimming: 4 bases; junction bases outside the gene matches: 4. This CDR3 is built from 14 residues. The PCR contained 60 Vbeta and 13 Jbeta primers. Some clones are missing from TCRdb's copy, which holds only in-frame ones; the method was immunoSEQ multiplex PCR. Here the sample spans 110,000 or so clones, approximately 75% being singletons. The chain has TRBV4-1 and TRBJ2-3; 8 bases are a match to TRBD1. This TCR derives from a man aged 40-49 years in good health and CMV-seronegative. Material: PBMCs. DNA for the CDR3: TGCGCCAGCAGCCGGACAGGGCTTGCAGATACGCAGTATTTT. It yields the protein CASSRTGLADTQYF.